The 17 T cell receptor beta chains reported below all come from one sample, sequenced in a study of T-cell memory formation after mild COVID-19. In TCRdb, the 5' RACE reads were re-called with MiXCR into one record per CDR3 protein. The sample consists of around 140,000 distinct CDR3 sequences, about 6% of them appearing once. Sequencing was performed on PBMCs or a T cell subset sorted from them (not recorded which). The receptors were sampled from an adult woman who had mild COVID-19 (a few samples of this study predate the infection). Cell type and time point are not known.

This clonotype was seen many times. The rearrangement links TRBV6-2 or TRBV6-3 to TRBJ1-2; 10 nucleotides line up with TRBD1. After removal of 8 bases from V and 3 bases from J, the junction contained 6 bases not matched to a gene. Germline V gives CDR1 MNHEY, CDR2 SVGEGT. The CDR3 is 14 residues long. This CDR3 is CASSRQGADYGYTF. The CDR3 nucleotides read TGTGCCAGCTCCCGACAGGGGGCGGACTATGGCTACACCTTC.

This clonotype was recorded many times. The chain employs TRBV20-1 and TRBJ2-3; possibly TRBD2 for D (5 bases). CDR1 and CDR2 (germline): DFQATT, SNEGSKA (reference sequence). V was shortened by 0 bases and J by 5 bases, with 15 bases between the two germline ends. This CDR3 is built from 15 residues. In DNA, the CDR3 is TGCAGTGCTAGAGATCAAGGCACTAGTGTAGATACGCAGTATTTT. It yields the protein CSARDQGTSVDTQYF.

In regard to this clonotype: At one end the junction does not follow the germline gene, possibly because of a read error. V usage is TRBV28 and J usage is TRBJ2-5, with 7 bases lining up with TRBD2. CDR3 length: 15 residues. Germline V gives CDR1 MDHEN, CDR2 SYDVKM. CDR3 sequence: CVSSPFRGGQETQYF. The CDR3 nucleotides read TGTGTCAGCAGCCCCTTTAGGGGAGGGCAAGAGACCCAGTACTTC.

At least ten counts were recorded for this clonotype. The rearrangement joins TRBV25-1 to TRBJ2-3; D gene ambiguous. Trimming shortened V by 4 bases and J by 4 bases, and 9 bases separated the two germline ends. CDR1 and CDR2 from the germline V gene are MGHDK and SYGVNS. The CDR3 sequence is 13 residues long. CDR3 coding DNA: TGTGCCAGCAGTGCCGCAACGGCAGATACGCAGTATTTT. Its translation is CASSAATADTQYF.

This clonotype has ten or more counts. The CDR3 sequence is CATSSGSGGPTIYEQFF. In DNA, the CDR3 is TGTGCCACCAGCAGCGGTAGCGGGGGGCCAACAATCTATGAGCAGTTCTTC. This chain joins TRBV15 and TRBJ2-1; 10 bases are a match to TRBD2. Germline assignment: CDR1 LNHNV and CDR2 YYDKDF (reference sequence). The V and J ends lost 3 bases and 8 bases, in that order; junction bases with no gene match: 13. The CDR3 is 17 residues long. The whole variable domain, remainder taken from reference TRBV15 and TRBJ2-1, is DAMVIQNPRYQVTQFGKPVTLSCSQTLNHNVMYWYQQKSSQAPKLLFHYYDKDFNNEADTPDNFQSRRPNTSFCFLDIRSPGLGDTAMYLCATSSGSGGPTIYEQFFGPGTRLTVL.

This clonotype was picked up many times. V is TRBV29-1 and J is TRBJ2-7; 9 nucleotides match TRBD1. The CDR3 covers 15 residues. J lost 3 bases, V lost 6 bases, and 12 bases had no gene match. Germline V gives CDR1 SQVTM, CDR2 ANQGSEA. CDR3 sequence reads: CSVNLRGQGIYEQYF. CDR3 sequence (DNA): TGCAGCGTGAACCTCCGGGGACAGGGAATCTACGAGCAGTACTTC.

This clonotype appeared a few times. V usage is TRBV25-1 and J usage is TRBJ2-7; D is ambiguous. The CDR3 spans 14 residues. Trimming took 5 bases from V and 2 from J, leaving 13 bases between them. Looked up from germline, CDR1 is MGHDK and CDR2 is SYGVNS. CDR3 residues: CASSISSPPYEQYF. In DNA, the CDR3 is TGTGCCAGCAGTATCTCAAGCCCCCCCTACGAGCAGTACTTC.

In this sample, this clonotype turned up a few times. As DNA, the CDR3 is TGTGCCAGTAGTATAGGGGGAGAGACCCAGTACTTC. It translates to CASSIGGETQYF. The chain carries TRBV19 and TRBJ2-5; D not resolved. The CDR3 sequence is 12 residues long. The V end lost 1 base, the J end lost 4 bases, and 4 bases lay between the germline ends. The V gene's germline CDR1 is LNHDA and CDR2 SQIVND (reference sequence).

A few counts support this clonotype. The V call is TRBV4-1, the J call TRBJ2-7; 8 positions match TRBD1. Germline-derived CDR1 and CDR2 are MGHRA and YSYEKL. The CDR3 has 14 residues. V lost 4 bases and J lost 2; bases outside the gene matches: 4. CDR3 region: CASSPQDRAYEQYF. In DNA form, the CDR3 reads TGCGCCAGCAGCCCTCAGGACAGGGCCTACGAGCAGTACTTC.

This clonotype was found a few times. CDR3 in DNA: TGTGCCAGCAGCCCCGGGGCAGGGTCTTTTTACGAGCAGTACTTC. This gives the protein CASSPGAGSFYEQYF. V is TRBV3-1 and J is TRBJ2-7; either TRBD1 or TRBD2 may fit D (5 bases each). V was pared by 4 bases and J by 4 bases, with 17 bases between. Germline values: CDR1 LGHDT, CDR2 YNNKEL (reference sequence). CDR3 length equals 15 residues.

This clonotype was seen at least ten times. This chain uses TRBV7-8 with TRBJ2-1; 12 bases line up with TRBD2. CDR3 length: 17 residues. J gave up 4 bases and V 5 bases, and 9 bases lay outside the gene matches. Germline CDR1 is SGHVS and CDR2 is FQNEAQ. CDR3 loop: CASSVTQGLAGYNEQFF. In nucleotides, the CDR3 is TGTGCCAGCAGCGTAACCCAAGGACTAGCGGGGTACAATGAGCAGTTCTTC.

The V gene is TRBV3-1, the J gene TRBJ2-7; perhaps TRBD1 as D (6 bases). V was trimmed by 2 bases and J by 7 bases, leaving 9 bases between them. Looked up from germline, CDR1 is LGHDT and CDR2 is YNNKEL (reference sequence). The CDR3 length is 12 residues. The chain's CDR3 is CASSQQGGEQYF. The CDR3 coding sequence is TGTGCCAGCAGCCAACAAGGGGGTGAGCAGTACTTC.

This clonotype was observed many times. The chain couples TRBV20-1 to TRBJ2-3; 7 bases agree with TRBD2. The CDR3 totals 17 residues. J lost 1 base, V lost 0 bases, and 10 bases had no gene match. Germline lookup yields CDR1 DFQATT and CDR2 SNEGSKA (reference sequence). CDR3 in DNA: TGCAGTGCTAGAGATAGCGGGCGGGGGAAAGGCACAGATACGCAGTATTTT. Translating gives CSARDSGRGKGTDTQYF.

The rearrangement links TRBV25-1 to TRBJ2-7; D possibly corresponds to TRBD1 (6 bases). The CDR3 loop spans 14 amino acids. CDR1 and CDR2 from the germline V gene are MGHDK and SYGVNS. The ends were cut back, 1 base at V and 0 bases at J, with 7 bases in the middle. This chain's CDR3 is CASSESDSSYEQYF. CDR3 DNA sequence: TGTGCCAGCAGTGAATCGGACAGCTCCTACGAGCAGTACTTC.

The CDR3 DNA is TGTGCCAGCTCACCTTACCAAGGCACTGAAGCTTTCTTT. Encoded protein: CASSPYQGTEAFF. The chain uses TRBV18 and TRBJ1-1; D is uncertain. V shed 3 bases and J shed 4 bases, with 9 bases lying between them. The CDR3 loop spans 13 amino acids. Per germline, CDR1 KGHSH and CDR2 LQKENI.

The genes are TRBV6-4 and TRBJ2-1; 7 bases match TRBD2. The CDR3 consists of 16 residues. The ends lost 0 bases at V and 2 bases at J; junction bases unmatched: 4. The germline V gene encodes CDR1 MRHNA and CDR2 SNTAGT. The CDR3: CASSDSIRGAYNEQFF. DNA of the CDR3: TGTGCCAGCAGTGACTCGATACGGGGGGCCTACAATGAGCAGTTCTTC.

This clonotype has at least ten counts. V is TRBV7-8 and J is TRBJ2-1, with TRBD2 identical over 9 bases. The CDR3 covers 15 residues. Germline-derived CDR1 and CDR2 are SGHVS and FQNEAQ. Trimming cost V 0 bases and J 5 bases; bases outside gene matches: 2. The CDR3 DNA sequence: TGTGCCAGCAGCTTAGCTCCTAGCGGGGACAATGAGCAGTTCTTC. Its protein product is CASSLAPSGDNEQFF.